One sample yielded the 9 T cell receptor beta chains listed below, sequenced in a study of T cells after yellow fever vaccination. TCRdb reprocessed the 5' RACE reads with MiXCR, giving one entry per CDR3 protein. The table records 300,000 to 350,000 distinct CDR3 sequences, 3% to 4.5% of them present only once. The specimen was PBMCs, collected 5 days after the yellow fever booster vaccination. These receptors all come from a man aged 18 to 29 who received the YFV17D yellow fever vaccine.

This clonotype was observed at least ten times. This sequence joins TRBV6-6 and TRBJ1-1; D is uncertain. This CDR3 is built from 12 residues. Germline loops: CDR1 MNHNY, CDR2 SVGAGI (reference sequence). V was shortened by 5 bases and J by 6 bases, with 10 bases between the two germline ends. The CDR3 bases are TGTGCCAGCAGTGCGACATTCGCTGAAGCTTTCTTT. Translated, it gives CASSATFAEAFF.

A few counts support this clonotype. In DNA form, the CDR3 reads TGTGCCAGCAGCGACTCAACAGGGGGCAGCTCCTACGAGCAGTACGTC. Encoded protein: CASSDSTGGSSYEQYV. The chain is built from TRBV7-9 and TRBJ2-7; 9 positions match TRBD1. The CDR3 length is 16 residues. Germline CDR1 reads SEHNR; CDR2 reads FQNEAQ (reference sequence). The ends lost 5 bases at V and 0 bases at J; junction bases unmatched: 8.

This chain links TRBV12-3 or TRBV12-4 with TRBJ1-6, with D uncertain. Trimming left V 7 bases short and J 0 bases short, with 16 bases between. CDR3 length: 17 residues. The CDR3 spells CASTTRAWGSYNSPLHF. The CDR3 nucleotides are TGTGCCAGCACGACGAGGGCGTGGGGCTCCTATAATTCACCCCTCCACTTT.

Remarks on this clonotype: This may come from a read error, since a much larger clone is one base off. The chain combines TRBV12-3 or TRBV12-4 with TRBJ1-1, with 8 bases matching TRBD1. Trimming removed 6 bases from V and 5 bases from J; junction bases left unmatched: 5. This CDR3 is 13 amino acids long. The CDR3, as DNA: TGTGCCAGCAGGGTCAGGGGGCGGACTGAAGCTTTCTTT. Protein sequence: CASRVRGRTEAFF.

About this clonotype: A much bigger clone sits one base away, suggesting this may be a read error. The chain links TRBV9 to TRBJ1-3; D not resolved. Germline V lookup: CDR1 SGDLS, CDR2 YYNGEE. Trimming took 4 bases from V and 2 from J, leaving 19 bases between them. CDR3 length: 17 residues. In DNA, the CDR3 is TGTGCCAGCAGCATGTCTTCGGTTGGGCAGACTGGAAACACCATATATTTT. Translating it yields CASSMSSVGQTGNTIYF.

The chain links TRBV6-2 or TRBV6-3 to TRBJ1-2; 7 nucleotides line up with TRBD1. From germline, CDR1 is MNHEY and CDR2 SVGEGT. The CDR3 length is 14 residues. Trimming took 7 bases from V and 7 from J; bases not matched to a gene: 12. The CDR3 DNA follows: TGTGCCAGCACCACCGACGGGACAGTCCTTGGCTACACCTTC. It specifies CASTTDGTVLGYTF.

In this sample, this clonotype turned up many times. The chain carries TRBV6-2 or TRBV6-3 and TRBJ2-7, with 8 bases lining up with TRBD1. The CDR3 loop spans 15 amino acids. The V segment lost 5 bases and the J segment 7 bases; nucleotides outside the gene matches: 13. The germline V gene has CDR1 MNHEY and CDR2 SVGEGT. CDR3 sequence (DNA): TGTGCCAGCAGTGACCCTCCCCCGGACAGGGTTGAGCAGTACGTC. This codes for CASSDPPPDRVEQYV.

As regards this clonotype: The CDR3 end shows no conserved phenylalanine or tryptophan, and so a read error is likely. This chain links TRBV28 with TRBJ1-2; TRBD1 might be the D (6 bases). This CDR3 region has 15 residues. The germline V gene has CDR1 MDHEN and CDR2 SYDVKM. The V end lost 2 bases, the J end lost 3 bases, and 13 bases lay between the germline ends. This chain's CDR3 is CASSLRGAGDYGYTL. Written as DNA, the CDR3 is TGTGCCAGCAGTTTACGAGGGGCAGGGGACTATGGCTACACCTTA.

The chain couples TRBV9 to TRBJ2-3; a possible D gene is TRBD2 (6 bases). The CDR3 sequence is 13 residues long. Between the trimmed V and J ends, which lost 5 bases and 1 base, there was a span of 8 bases. The germline V gene has CDR1 SGDLS and CDR2 YYNGEE. The CDR3 nucleotides read TGTGCCAGCAGTCGGGAGCGCACAGATACGCAGTATTTT. Translated, it gives CASSRERTDTQYF. The full variable domain, with the rest looked up from reference TRBV9 and TRBJ2-3, is DSGVTQTPKHLITATGQRVTLRCSPRSGDLSVYWYQQSLDQGLQFLIQYYNGEERAKGNILERFSAQQFPDLHSELNLSSLELGDSALYFCASSRERTDTQYFGPGTRLTVL.